The 21 T cell receptor beta chains in this list originate from one sample, sequenced in a study of T-cell reconstitution after alpha-beta-depleted transplantation in children. A library of TCRbeta sequences, prepared with unique molecular identifiers, was generated. TCRdb re-analysed the PCR reads in MiXCR, keeping a single row per CDR3 protein. The profile covers under 8,500 distinct CDR3 sequences, with around 10% appearing a single time and approximately 24% taken by the ten largest. This specimen consisted of PBMCs, mostly from graft donor cells, obtained 180 days after TCRalphabeta/CD19-depleted stem cell transplant. The receptor source for this set is a child under two years old who had a stem cell transplant for acute myeloid leukemia, so the T cells may come from the graft donor.

This clonotype was seen repeatedly, ten times or more. The chain employs TRBV20-1 and TRBJ2-1, with D perhaps matching TRBD2 (6 bases). Trimming pared 0 bases from V and 0 bases from J, leaving 15 bases between. From germline, CDR1 is DFQATT and CDR2 SNEGSKA (reference sequence). The CDR3 extends over 17 amino acids. In DNA form, the CDR3 reads TGCAGTGCTAGAGATTGGGGGGACGGACACTCCTACAATGAGCAGTTCTTC. Encoded protein: CSARDWGDGHSYNEQFF.

The V gene is TRBV7-8, the J gene TRBJ2-1; 10 bases are a match to TRBD2. V was clipped by 2 bases and J by 3 bases; unmatched bases: 4. The CDR3 has 16 amino acids. CDR1 and CDR2 (germline): SGHVS, FQNEAQ. CDR3 protein: CASSLRSGGIYNEQFF. The DNA of the CDR3 is TGTGCCAGCAGCTTACGTAGCGGGGGGATCTACAATGAGCAGTTCTTC.

Relative to its sample, this clonotype is medium-sized. This chain joins TRBV4-2 and TRBJ2-1; 14 bases agree with TRBD2. Germline V gene lookup returns CDR1 LGHNA and CDR2 YNFKEQ. V lost 3 bases to trimming and J lost 0 bases; unmatched junction nucleotides: 7. The CDR3 runs to 19 residues. CDR3 nucleotides: TGTGCCAGCAGCCATGCCGGGACTAGCGGGGGATCCTCCTACAATGAGCAGTTCTTC. The encoded protein is CASSHAGTSGGSSYNEQFF.

This clonotype is termed large. The rearrangement joins TRBV7-9 to TRBJ2-7, with D possibly matching TRBD1 (6 bases). Germline lookup yields CDR1 SEHNR and CDR2 FQNEAQ (reference sequence). The ends were cut back, 5 bases at V and 5 bases at J, with 13 bases in the middle. CDR3 size: 13 residues. CDR3 in amino acids: CASSPDSSHEQYF. The CDR3, as DNA: TGTGCCAGCAGCCCGGACAGTTCCCACGAGCAGTACTTC. Full variable domain (outside the CDR3, taken from reference TRBV7-9 and TRBJ2-7): DTGVSQNPRHKITKRGQNVTFRCDPISEHNRLYWYRQTLGQGPEFLTYFQNEAQLEKSRLLSDRFSAERPKGSFSTLEIQRTEQGDSAMYLCASSPDSSHEQYFGPGTRLTVT.

This clonotype came up many times. This chain links TRBV21-1 with TRBJ2-3; the table's TRBD2 call for D was not verified on the DNA. TRBV21-1 is a listed pseudogene. The CDR3 sequence is 19 residues long. This CDR3 reads CASRPTSGRDKSSTDTQYF. Written as DNA, the CDR3 is TGTGCCAGCAGACCGACTAGCGGGAGGGATAAATCTAGCACAGATACGCAGTATTTT.

There are many counts of this clonotype. The V and J genes are TRBV18 and TRBJ1-1; tentatively, D is TRBD1 (6 bases). Germline lookup yields CDR1 KGHSH and CDR2 LQKENI. Deletions cut 5 bases from V and 1 base from J, with 8 bases between. The CDR3 contains 13 residues. CDR3 residues: CASSTRGNTEAFF. The CDR3 nucleotides are TGTGCCAGCTCAACCAGGGGGAACACTGAAGCTTTCTTT.

A word on this clonotype: At one of its ends the junction is not consistent with the germline gene, which may arise from a read error. This chain links TRBV12-5 with TRBJ2-3; 7 bases map to TRBD1. In germline, CDR1 is LGHNT, CDR2 FRNRAP. This CDR3 has 15 residues. CDR3 region: CASGIYRGGTDSQYF. For the CDR3, the DNA is TGTGCTAGTGGGATCTACAGGGGTGGCACAGATTCGCAGTATTTT.

This clonotype showed up many times. The CDR3: CSARGGRRNQPQHF. The CDR3 nucleotides are TGCAGTGCTAGGGGGGGTCGGCGCAATCAGCCCCAGCATTTT. The chain couples TRBV20-1 to TRBJ1-5, with D possibly TRBD1 on 5 matching bases. Germline V gives CDR1 DFQATT, CDR2 SNEGSKA (reference sequence). This CDR3 spans 14 amino acids. V was pared by 3 bases and J by 2 bases, with 11 bases between.

This clonotype was counted many times. This rearrangement joins TRBV24-1 to TRBJ2-7, with no clear D. The germline V gene has CDR1 KGHDR and CDR2 SFDVKD. The V end lost 3 bases, the J end lost 2 bases, and 7 bases lay between the germline ends. This CDR3 has 13 residues. Written as DNA, the CDR3 is TGTGCCACCAGTGATCGGAATCCCTACGAGCAGTACTTC. As protein: CATSDRNPYEQYF.

This clonotype was detected ten times or more. The CDR3, as DNA: TGTGCCAGCAGCGAATCCCTCGGGGGCACTAATGAAAAACTGTTTTTT. This encodes CASSESLGGTNEKLFF. This chain connects TRBV28 to TRBJ1-4, with D perhaps matching TRBD1 (6 bases). V was cut by 6 bases and J by 2 bases, with 16 bases left in between. Germline loops: CDR1 MDHEN, CDR2 SYDVKM. The CDR3 is made up of 16 amino acids.

This clonotype was observed at least ten times. Germline is not matched at one junction end, which may reflect a read error. The genes are TRBV20-1 and TRBJ2-1, with TRBD2 as a possible D gene (6 bases). Germline V gene lookup returns CDR1 DFQATT and CDR2 SNEGSKA (reference sequence). This CDR3 has 15 residues. The DNA for the CDR3 is TGCAGTGCCAGAGGCTCAATCGGGAGCTACAATGAGCAGTTCTTC. Translating gives CSARGSIGSYNEQFF.

This chain links TRBV29-1 with TRBJ2-3; TRBD2 might be the D (5 bases). The V end lost 4 bases, the J end lost 10 bases, and 18 bases lay between the germline ends. The germline V gene has CDR1 SQVTM and CDR2 ANQGSEA. The CDR3 is made up of 13 amino acids. The CDR3 sequence: CSVAASTTPSQYF. The CDR3 nucleotides are TGCAGCGTTGCGGCTAGCACCACTCCATCGCAGTATTTT.

This clonotype was seen at least ten times. The chain links TRBV9 to TRBJ1-2, with D possibly matching TRBD1 (6 bases). Germline V gene sequence: CDR1 SGDLS, CDR2 YYNGEE. Between the trimmed V and J ends, which lost 4 bases and 8 bases, there was a span of 21 bases. CDR3 size: 15 residues. CDR3 bases: TGTGCCAGCAGCCTTGGGGGCCTCCCCACGGGAGGCTACACCTTC. This encodes CASSLGGLPTGGYTF.

This clonotype has at least ten counts. V and J are TRBV28 and TRBJ1-2, with 11 nucleotides matching TRBD1. The V gene end was trimmed by 4 bases and the J gene end by 6 bases; junction bases not matched to a gene: 7. This CDR3 contains 15 residues. Per the germline V gene, CDR1 is MDHEN and CDR2 is SYDVKM. The CDR3 reads CASSSGQGAMNGYTF. In DNA form, the CDR3 reads TGTGCCAGCAGTTCTGGACAGGGGGCAATGAATGGCTACACCTTC.

This clonotype was seen repeatedly, ten times or more. The chain uses TRBV28 and TRBJ2-1; 7 bases map to TRBD2. The CDR3 length is 16 residues. Germline CDR1 MDHEN, CDR2 SYDVKM. J was trimmed by 0 bases and V by 5 bases; bases with no gene match: 7. This CDR3 is CASSLPGGVSYNEQFF. The CDR3 DNA sequence: TGTGCCAGCAGTCTCCCTGGGGGGGTCTCCTACAATGAGCAGTTCTTC.

Note on this clonotype: A single base separates this from a much larger clone, so it may be a read error. The chain recombines TRBV27 with TRBJ2-1; D not certain. CDR3 length equals 17 residues. Germline loops: CDR1 MNHEY, CDR2 SMNVEV (reference sequence). Between the trimmed V and J ends, which lost 0 bases and 0 bases, there was a span of 12 bases. CDR3 in amino acids: CASSLSASSSSYNEQFF. The CDR3 coding sequence is TGTGCCAGCAGTTTATCGGCCAGCTCTAGCTCCTACAATGAGCAGTTCTTC.

This clonotype has at least ten counts. This chain links TRBV6-5 with TRBJ2-5; no firm D call. Deletions cut 0 bases from V and 2 bases from J, with 13 bases between. This CDR3 is built from 16 residues. Germline loops: CDR1 MNHEY, CDR2 SVGAGI. CDR3 coding DNA: TGTGCCAGCAGTTACTCCCCACGGGTACCGCAAGAGACCCAGTACTTC. Translating it yields CASSYSPRVPQETQYF.

In this sample, this clonotype turned up many times. V is TRBV25-1 and J is TRBJ2-2, with a possible D match to TRBD1 (5 bases). Trimming removed 1 base from V and 4 bases from J, with 10 bases in between. The CDR3 covers 15 residues. Germline assignment: CDR1 MGHDK and CDR2 SYGVNS. The CDR3 sequence: CASSESTGSTGELFF. The CDR3 DNA reads as TGTGCCAGCAGTGAATCCACAGGCTCCACCGGGGAGCTGTTTTTT.

Ten or more counts support this clonotype. V gene TRBV28 combines with J gene TRBJ2-1; TRBD1 aligns across 7 bases. The CDR3 contains 17 residues. V shed 6 bases, J shed 3 bases, and the junction held 14 bases outside the gene matches. Germline CDR1 and CDR2: MDHEN and SYDVKM. For the CDR3, the DNA is TGTGCCAGCAGGCACACACCGGGACAGATTTACTACAATGAGCAGTTCTTC. As protein: CASRHTPGQIYYNEQFF.

The table lists this clonotype with many counts. The rearrangement joins TRBV5-1 to TRBJ2-7; 12 nucleotides align to TRBD2. Germline V gene sequence: CDR1 SGHRS, CDR2 YFSETQ. V shed 4 bases and J 7 bases; nucleotides not matched to a gene: 12. The length of the CDR3 is 16 residues. The CDR3 coding sequence is TGCGCCAGCAGCCAATTGCTAGCGGGAGGGCCGGGGGAGCAGTACTTC. Its translation: CASSQLLAGGPGEQYF.

This clonotype has ten or more counts. The chain recombines TRBV5-1 with TRBJ1-1, with TRBD1 as a possible D gene (6 bases). Looked up from germline, CDR1 is SGHRS and CDR2 is YFSETQ. The V and J ends lost 2 bases and 4 bases respectively, with 9 bases between them. This CDR3 is built from 13 residues. The CDR3 loop reads CASSFLGGTEAFF. The CDR3 region has the DNA TGCGCCAGCAGCTTTCTAGGGGGCACTGAAGCTTTCTTT.